This T cell receptor (beta chain) originates from a study of cytomegalovirus exposure and HLA in healthy donors. Findings and limits, study-wide: TCR beta V segments were, for the most part, productive about 87% or about 30% of the time in an earlier analysis. A later analysis found TCR association rates differed by HLA locus, highest for DRB1 and lowest for HLA-C. By a later analysis, the bulk of CMV-associated TCR beta chains appeared HLA-restricted. Diagnosis of cytomegalovirus status made by the classifier reportedly showed high specificity and sensitivity.

As for this clone: The antigen is undetermined.

CDR3 length: 17 residues. The germline CDR1 and CDR2 sequences are SGHVS and FQNEAQ. V shed 1 base and J 5 bases; nucleotides not matched to a gene: 12. Vbeta (60) and Jbeta (13) primers were used in the PCR. Generated by immunoSEQ multiplex PCR, the TCRdb table keeps only in-frame clones and is missing some. The sample has over 200,000 clones, about 83% seen once. This chain joins TRBV7-8 and TRBJ2-5, with TRBD1 matching 8 bases. The receptor comes from a human donor in good health. Sequenced material: PBMCs. The CDR3 is CASSLVRIGRGQETQYF. As DNA, the CDR3 is TGTGCCAGCAGCTTAGTCCGGATAGGCAGGGGGCAGGAGACCCAGTACTTC. Looking up the rest from reference TRBV7-8 and TRBJ2-5 gives the full variable domain: GAGVSQSPRYKVAKRGQDVALRCDPISGHVSLFWYQQALGQGPEFLTYFQNEAQLDKSGLPSDRFFAERPEGSVSTLKIQRTQQEDSAVYLCASSLVRIGRGQETQYFGPGTRLLVL.